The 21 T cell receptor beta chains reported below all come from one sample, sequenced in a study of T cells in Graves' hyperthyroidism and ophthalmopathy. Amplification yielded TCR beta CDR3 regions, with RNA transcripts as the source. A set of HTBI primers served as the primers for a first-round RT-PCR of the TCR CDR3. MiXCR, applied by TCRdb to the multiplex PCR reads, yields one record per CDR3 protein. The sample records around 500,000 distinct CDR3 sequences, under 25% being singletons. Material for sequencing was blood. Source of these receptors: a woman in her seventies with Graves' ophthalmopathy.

The CDR3 is CASSTTRTGFSYEQYF. The CDR3 DNA reads as TGTGCCAGCAGTACGACACGGACAGGGTTTTCCTACGAGCAGTACTTC. This chain connects TRBV12-3 or TRBV12-4 to TRBJ2-7, with TRBD1 matching 8 bases. With V trimmed by 5 bases and J by 1 base, 10 bases remained unmatched. The CDR3 contains 16 residues.

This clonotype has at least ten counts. For the CDR3, the DNA is TGTGCCTGGAGTGTACTTCGCGGGACGCAGTATTTT. This codes for CAWSVLRGTQYF. This rearrangement joins TRBV30 to TRBJ2-3; TRBD2 is a possible D gene (5 bases). V was shortened by 0 bases and J by 9 bases, with 10 bases between the two germline ends. CDR3 length equals 12 residues. From germline, CDR1 is GTSNPN and CDR2 SVGIG (reference sequence).

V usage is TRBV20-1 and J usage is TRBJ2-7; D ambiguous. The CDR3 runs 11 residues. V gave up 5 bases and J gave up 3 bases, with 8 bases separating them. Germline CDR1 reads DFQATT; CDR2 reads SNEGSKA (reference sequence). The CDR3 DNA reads TGCAGTGCTCCCGACGGCTACGAGCAGTACTTC. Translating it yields CSAPDGYEQYF.

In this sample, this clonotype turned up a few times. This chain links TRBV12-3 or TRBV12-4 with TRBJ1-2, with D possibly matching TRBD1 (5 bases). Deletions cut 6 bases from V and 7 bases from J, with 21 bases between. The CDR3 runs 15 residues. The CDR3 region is CASSLRSGTAIGYTF. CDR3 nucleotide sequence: TGTGCCAGCAGCCTTCGGTCCGGGACGGCAATTGGCTACACCTTC.

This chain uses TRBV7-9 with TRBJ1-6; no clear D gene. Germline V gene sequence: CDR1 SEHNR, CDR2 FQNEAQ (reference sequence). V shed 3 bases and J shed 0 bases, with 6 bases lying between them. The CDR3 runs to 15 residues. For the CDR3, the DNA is TGTGCCAGCAGCTTGGCGAGCTCCTATAATTCACCCCTCCACTTT. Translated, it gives CASSLASSYNSPLHF. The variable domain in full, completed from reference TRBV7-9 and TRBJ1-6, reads DTGVSQNPRHKITKRGQNVTFRCDPISEHNRLYWYRQTLGQGPEFLTYFQNEAQLEKSRLLSDRFSAERPKGSFSTLEIQRTEQGDSAMYLCASSLASSYNSPLHFGNGTRLTVT.

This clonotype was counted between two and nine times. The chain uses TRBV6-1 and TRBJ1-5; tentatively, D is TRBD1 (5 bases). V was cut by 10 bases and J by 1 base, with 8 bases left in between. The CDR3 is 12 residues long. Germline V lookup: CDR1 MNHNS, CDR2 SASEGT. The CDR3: CAIRDSNQPQHF. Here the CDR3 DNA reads TGTGCCATCCGGGACAGCAATCAGCCCCAGCATTTT.

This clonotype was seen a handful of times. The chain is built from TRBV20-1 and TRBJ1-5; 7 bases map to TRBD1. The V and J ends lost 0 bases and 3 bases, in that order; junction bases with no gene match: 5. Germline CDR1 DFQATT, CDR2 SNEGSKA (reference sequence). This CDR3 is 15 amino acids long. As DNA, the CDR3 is TGCAGTGCTAGAGATCCAGGGGGGCTCAATCAGCCCCAGCATTTT. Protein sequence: CSARDPGGLNQPQHF.

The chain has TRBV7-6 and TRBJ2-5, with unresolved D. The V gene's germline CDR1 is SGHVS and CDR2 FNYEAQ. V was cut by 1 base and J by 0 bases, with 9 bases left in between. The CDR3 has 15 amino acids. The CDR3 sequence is CASSLGIRNQETQYF. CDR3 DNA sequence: TGTGCCAGCAGCTTAGGTATCAGAAACCAAGAGACCCAGTACTTC.

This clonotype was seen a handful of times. CDR3 in amino acids: CASSVVGVGETQYF. As DNA, the CDR3 is TGTGCCAGCAGCGTAGTTGGGGTAGGCGAGACCCAGTACTTC. J is TRBJ2-5 and V is TRBV9; D gene uncertain. In germline, CDR1 is SGDLS, CDR2 YYNGEE. The CDR3 is 14 residues long. V lost 0 bases and J 5 bases, leaving 11 bases between the germline ends.

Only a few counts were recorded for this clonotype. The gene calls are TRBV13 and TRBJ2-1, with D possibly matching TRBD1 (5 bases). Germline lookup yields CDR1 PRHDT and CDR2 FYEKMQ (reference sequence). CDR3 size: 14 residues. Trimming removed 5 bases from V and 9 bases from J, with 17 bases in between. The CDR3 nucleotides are TGTGCCAGCAGCCCCTGGACATCGCTGCTTGAGCAGTTCTTC. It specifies CASSPWTSLLEQFF.

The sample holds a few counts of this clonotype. As DNA, the CDR3 is TGTGCCAGCAGCCCACCGGGACTCACCTCCCCAGATACGCAGTATTTT. It codes for CASSPPGLTSPDTQYF. The V call is TRBV3-1, the J call TRBJ2-3; a possible D gene is TRBD2 (6 bases). Deletions cut 4 bases from V and 4 bases from J, with 18 bases between. Germline-derived CDR1 and CDR2 are LGHDT and YNNKEL (reference sequence). The CDR3 is made up of 16 amino acids.

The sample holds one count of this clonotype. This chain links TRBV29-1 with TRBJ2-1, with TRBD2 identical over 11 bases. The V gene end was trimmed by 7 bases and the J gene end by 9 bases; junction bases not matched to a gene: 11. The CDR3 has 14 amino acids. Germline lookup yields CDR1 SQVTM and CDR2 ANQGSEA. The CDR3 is CSAESPSGRFEQFF. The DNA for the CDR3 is TGCAGCGCCGAAAGTCCTAGCGGGAGGTTTGAGCAGTTCTTC.

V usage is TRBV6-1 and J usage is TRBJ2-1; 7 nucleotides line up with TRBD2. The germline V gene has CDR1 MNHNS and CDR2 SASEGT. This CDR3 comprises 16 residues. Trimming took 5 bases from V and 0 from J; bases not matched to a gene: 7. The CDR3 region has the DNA TGTGCCAGCAGTTTAAAAGCGGGAACCTCCTACAATGAGCAGTTCTTC. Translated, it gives CASSLKAGTSYNEQFF.

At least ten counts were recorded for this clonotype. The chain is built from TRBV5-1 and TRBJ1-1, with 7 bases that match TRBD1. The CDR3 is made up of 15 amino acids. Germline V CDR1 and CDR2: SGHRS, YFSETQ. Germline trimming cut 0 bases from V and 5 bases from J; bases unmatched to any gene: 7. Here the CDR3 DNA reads TGCGCCAGCAGCTTGGGAGGCCCAGGGGGGACTGAAGCTTTCTTT. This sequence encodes CASSLGGPGGTEAFF.

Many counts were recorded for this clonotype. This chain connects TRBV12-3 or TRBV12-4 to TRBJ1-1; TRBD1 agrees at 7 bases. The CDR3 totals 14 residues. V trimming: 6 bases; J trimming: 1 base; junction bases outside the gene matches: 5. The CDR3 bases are TGTGCCAGCAGCCGCGGGACAGAGAACACTGAAGCTTTCTTT. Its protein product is CASSRGTENTEAFF.

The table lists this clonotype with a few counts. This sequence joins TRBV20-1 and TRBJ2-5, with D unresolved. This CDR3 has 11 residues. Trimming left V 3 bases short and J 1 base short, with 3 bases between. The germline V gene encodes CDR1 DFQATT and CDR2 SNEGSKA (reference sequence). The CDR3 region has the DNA TGCAGTGCTAGCGTCCAAGAGACCCAGTACTTC. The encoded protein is CSASVQETQYF.

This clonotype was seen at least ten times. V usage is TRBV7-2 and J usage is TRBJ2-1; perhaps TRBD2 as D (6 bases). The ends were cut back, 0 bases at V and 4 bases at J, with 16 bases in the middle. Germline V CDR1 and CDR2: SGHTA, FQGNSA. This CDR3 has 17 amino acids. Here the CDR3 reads CASSLALARSQYNEQFF. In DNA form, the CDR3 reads TGTGCCAGCAGCTTAGCGCTAGCGCGATCCCAATACAATGAGCAGTTCTTC.

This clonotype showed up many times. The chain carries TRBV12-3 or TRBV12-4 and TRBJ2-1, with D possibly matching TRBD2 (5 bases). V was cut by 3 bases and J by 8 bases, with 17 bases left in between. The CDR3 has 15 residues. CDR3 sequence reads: CASSFASSGHDEQFF. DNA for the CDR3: TGTGCCAGCAGTTTCGCTAGCAGTGGCCACGATGAGCAGTTCTTC.

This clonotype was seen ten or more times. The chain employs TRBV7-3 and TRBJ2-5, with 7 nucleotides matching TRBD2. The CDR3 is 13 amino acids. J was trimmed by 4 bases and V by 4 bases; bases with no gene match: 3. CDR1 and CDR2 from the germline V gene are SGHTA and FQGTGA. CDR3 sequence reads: CASSSWGGETQYF. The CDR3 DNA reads TGTGCCAGCAGCTCCTGGGGGGGAGAGACCCAGTACTTC.

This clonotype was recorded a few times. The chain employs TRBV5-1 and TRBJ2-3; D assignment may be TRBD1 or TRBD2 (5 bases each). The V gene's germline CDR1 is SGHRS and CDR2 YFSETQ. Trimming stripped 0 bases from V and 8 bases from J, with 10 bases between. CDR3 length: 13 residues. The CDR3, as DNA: TGCGCCAGCAGCTTGGCCGGGACGGGTACGCAGTATTTT. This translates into CASSLAGTGTQYF.

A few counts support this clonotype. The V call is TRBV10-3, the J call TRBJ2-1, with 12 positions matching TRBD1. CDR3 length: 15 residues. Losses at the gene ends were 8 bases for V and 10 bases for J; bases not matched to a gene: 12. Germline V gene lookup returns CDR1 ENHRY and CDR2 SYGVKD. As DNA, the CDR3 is TGTGCCATCTGGGGGGGACAGGGGGCGGGGAGGGAGCAGTTCTTC. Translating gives CAIWGGQGAGREQFF.